Listed here are 10 T cell receptor beta chains from one sample, sequenced in a study of T cell repertoires in cytomegalovirus infection. TCRdb re-called the reads with MiXCR, one entry per CDR3 protein. The table includes 350,000 to 500,000 distinct CDR3 sequences, approximately 31% detected once. Material for sequencing was PBMCs. The receptors stem from a human donor in good health (CMV status not recorded). Some clones in this sample may be carry-over from other donors' samples.

Here the CDR3 DNA reads TGCAGCGTGGGGACTAGCGGGTACACCGGGGAGCTGTTTTTT. Residues: CSVGTSGYTGELFF. The chain recombines TRBV29-1 with TRBJ2-2; 12 nucleotides line up with TRBD2. Germline V gives CDR1 SQVTM, CDR2 ANQGSEA. The CDR3 extends over 14 amino acids. After removal of 6 bases from V and 3 bases from J, the junction contained 2 bases not matched to a gene.

The chain carries TRBV7-3 and TRBJ2-5; D possibly corresponds to TRBD2 (5 bases). With 6 bases removed from V and 4 bases from J, the gap between germline ends came to 12 bases. Germline V gives CDR1 SGHTA, CDR2 FQGTGA. CDR3 size: 13 residues. The CDR3 loop reads CASSRRHGETQYF. The CDR3 region has the DNA TGTGCCAGCAGTCGGAGGCATGGAGAGACCCAGTACTTC.

This sequence joins TRBV6-1 and TRBJ2-2, with no clear D. Germline V gene data show CDR1 as MNHNS and CDR2 as SASEGT. V was cut by 6 bases and J by 4 bases, with 21 bases left in between. This CDR3 comprises 17 residues. The CDR3 reads CASSPPPPNPRTGELFF. The CDR3, as DNA: TGTGCCAGCAGCCCCCCCCCCCCAAACCCGCGCACCGGGGAGCTGTTTTTT.

The V and J genes are TRBV12-3 or TRBV12-4 and TRBJ1-1, with D tentatively TRBD1 (5 bases). There are 14 residues in the CDR3. V gave up 7 bases and J gave up 2 bases, with 14 bases separating them. The chain's CDR3 is CASTLGVRNTEAFF. DNA of the CDR3: TGTGCCAGCACTCTAGGGGTTAGAAACACTGAAGCTTTCTTT.

This chain joins TRBV10-1 and TRBJ2-7; 7 bases agree with TRBD1. Germline assignment: CDR1 WNHNN and CDR2 SYGVQD (reference sequence). V lost 2 bases and J lost 11; bases outside the gene matches: 6. CDR3 length: 12 residues. The CDR3 is CASSEGQASKYF. The CDR3 nucleotides are TGCGCCAGCAGTGAGGGACAGGCTAGCAAGTACTTC.

In this sample, this clonotype turned up many times. The rearrangement joins TRBV7-2 to TRBJ1-5; unclear D gene. Germline V gene data show CDR1 as SGHTA and CDR2 as FQGNSA. The CDR3 spans 13 residues. With 5 bases removed from V and 0 bases from J, the gap between germline ends came to 5 bases. The CDR3 reads CASSAHSNQPQHF. As DNA, the CDR3 is TGTGCCAGCAGCGCACATAGCAATCAGCCCCAGCATTTT.

The V call is TRBV19, the J call TRBJ2-1, with 7 bases that match TRBD2. The germline CDR1 and CDR2 sequences are LNHDA and SQIVND (reference sequence). CDR3 length equals 15 residues. The junction had 12 bases not matched to a gene; V was cut back by 5 bases and J by 8 bases. Written as DNA, the CDR3 is TGTGCCAGTAGTCTCTCCGGGCTCCGGGGGGATGAGCAGTTCTTC. Translated, it gives CASSLSGLRGDEQFF.

This clonotype occurred many times. The chain links TRBV28 to TRBJ2-3, with 8 positions matching TRBD1. J was trimmed by 3 bases and V by 6 bases; bases with no gene match: 11. The CDR3 is 16 amino acids. From germline, CDR1 is MDHEN and CDR2 SYDVKM. CDR3: CASRLPRDRRTDTQYF. In DNA form, the CDR3 reads TGTGCCAGCAGGCTTCCCAGGGACAGGCGAACAGATACGCAGTATTTT. Full variable domain (remainder filled in from reference TRBV28 and TRBJ2-3): DVKVTQSSRYLVKRTGEKVFLECVQDMDHENMFWYRQDPGLGLRLIYFSYDVKMKEKGDIPEGYSVSREKKERFSLILESASTNQTSMYLCASRLPRDRRTDTQYFGPGTRLTVL.

The gene calls are TRBV3-1 and TRBJ1-1; D not certain. Trimming pared 5 bases from V and 0 bases from J, leaving 13 bases between. CDR1 LGHDT and CDR2 YNNKEL come from the germline V gene (reference sequence). The CDR3 totals 15 residues. In nucleotides, the CDR3 is TGTGCCAGCAGCATAGACTTCGGTATGAACACTGAAGCTTTCTTT. Residues: CASSIDFGMNTEAFF.

The chain couples TRBV4-1 to TRBJ1-5; D gene uncertain. There are 18 residues in the CDR3. The germline V and J ends were trimmed by 5 bases and 3 bases, with 23 bases remaining between them. CDR1 and CDR2 from the germline V gene are MGHRA and YSYEKL. The CDR3 nucleotides read TGCGCCAGCAGCTCTATTCCAAAGGTGTCAGAATCCAATCAGCCCCAGCATTTT. It encodes CASSSIPKVSESNQPQHF.